Listed below are T cell receptor beta chains from one sample, sequenced in a study of blood T cell repertoires in COVID-19. TCRdb's table, derived via immunoSEQ multiplex PCR, lists solely in-frame clones and lacks some. The sample shows 300,000 to 400,000 clones, 85% to 90% of them seen only once. Sequencing was performed on PBMCs or T cells enriched from blood (not recorded which). All receptors come from a woman aged 30 to 39 with acute COVID-19. The conserved cysteine and the conserved F or W are not part of the CDR3 here. Fields, in order: V gene, clone size, J gene, CDR3 protein. Only part of the rows carry a size: once, few, many, or a class if the clone is expanded.

v_gene: TRBV10-3
abundance: once
j_gene: TRBJ1-2
CDR3aa: AISERGTASRDYGYT

v_gene: TRBV5-1
abundance: .
j_gene: TRBJ2-2
CDR3aa: ASSLDYRSLNGLF

v_gene: TRBV15
abundance: .
j_gene: TRBJ1-6
CDR3aa: ATSLEGGRRNSPLH

v_gene: TRBV5-5
abundance: .
j_gene: TRBJ2-7
CDR3aa: ASSLLTLNEQY

v_gene: TRBV3-1/TRBV3-2
abundance: once
j_gene: TRBJ1-4
CDR3aa: ASSQVGEKLF

v_gene: TRBV7-9
abundance: .
j_gene: TRBJ1-1
CDR3aa: ASSLVSIMPGDMNTEAF

v_gene: TRBV10-3
abundance: many
j_gene: TRBJ1-2
CDR3aa: AGKPDRSNGYT

v_gene: TRBV7-2
abundance: .
j_gene: TRBJ2-1
CDR3aa: ASSTRTSGGFNNEQF

v_gene: TRBV29-1
abundance: few
j_gene: TRBJ1-2
CDR3aa: SVQGWSYVYT

v_gene: TRBV5-5
abundance: .
j_gene: TRBJ2-3
CDR3aa: ASGTSPGTGLTQY

v_gene: TRBV9
abundance: .
j_gene: TRBJ1-6
CDR3aa: ASSLPGTGVNSPLH

v_gene: TRBV5-1
abundance: .
j_gene: TRBJ1-5
CDR3aa: ASSLGTGADQPQH

v_gene: TRBV25-1
abundance: once
j_gene: TRBJ2-1
CDR3aa: ASGLQGVNEQF

v_gene: TRBV19
abundance: .
j_gene: TRBJ1-5
CDR3aa: ASSIEPTEYSNQPQH

v_gene: TRBV19
abundance: .
j_gene: TRBJ2-7
CDR3aa: ASSMGGAYEQY

v_gene: TRBV4-1
abundance: .
j_gene: TRBJ2-7
CDR3aa: ASSQDRELNGDEQY

v_gene: TRBV27
abundance: .
j_gene: TRBJ2-7
CDR3aa: ASSITGAPSYEQY